This note documents a single T cell receptor beta chain sequence. The data belong to a study of blood T cell repertoires in COVID-19. V was shortened by 0 bases and J by 0 bases, with 12 bases between the two germline ends. The CDR3 totals 18 residues. Only in-frame clones appear in the TCRdb table, and some are missing; sequencing was by immunoSEQ multiplex PCR. The data contain 300,000 to 350,000 clones, around 87% of them singletons. The TCR sequence derives from a middle-aged woman with COVID-19, enrolled during active disease. The rearrangement uses TRBV23-1 and TRBJ2-6, with D perhaps TRBD2 (6 bases). TRBV23-1 is designated an ORF whose function remains uncertain. The material sequenced was peripheral blood. Here the CDR3 DNA reads TGCGCCAGCAGTCAATCGACGGGGGAAGGCTCTGGGGCCAACGTCCTGACTTTC. Its translation is CASSQSTGEGSGANVLTF.